This passage covers 2 T cell receptor beta chains from one sample sequenced in a study of blood T cell repertoires in COVID-19. The protocol was immunoSEQ multiplex PCR, while the TCRdb copy is restricted to in-frame clones and leaves out a portion. The sample yields roughly 30,000 clones, about nine tenths seen once. Source material: peripheral blood. These receptors all come from a man aged 60-69 years with acute or convalescent COVID-19.

CDR3 in DNA: TGTGCCAGTAAACCGGGACAGGCCCAATATCAGCCCCAGCATTTT. It is translated as CASKPGQAQYQPQHF. The chain combines TRBV27 with TRBJ1-5, with TRBD1 matching over 8 bases. The CDR3 runs 15 residues. V trimming: 9 bases; J trimming: 5 bases; junction bases outside the gene matches: 12. CDR1 is MNHEY and CDR2 is SMNVEV in the germline V gene (reference sequence).

The chain links TRBV29-1 to TRBJ1-1; no clear D gene. Germline CDR1 is SQVTM and CDR2 is ANQGSEA. The CDR3 is made up of 11 amino acids. V gave up 1 base and J gave up 5 bases, with 5 bases separating them. The CDR3 nucleotides read TGCAGCGTTGAAGGGCGGACTGAAGCTTTCTTT. Translating gives CSVEGRTEAFF.